One T cell receptor beta chain is described in this entry. What it binds is unknown. TCRdb keeps only in-frame clones here, not all; method: immunoSEQ multiplex PCR. The table has 90,000 to 130,000 clones, 85% to 95% seen once; the top ten hold about 8.3%. The CDR3 consists of 15 residues. V was trimmed by 4 bases and J by 6 bases, leaving 14 bases between them. CDR1 and CDR2 (germline): KGHDR, SFDVKD. This record belongs to a study of T cell responses to AZD1222 COVID-19 vaccine. Whole-study findings and limits: Regions 160-218 and 743-854 dominated among vaccine-associated CD4 TCRs spanning spike.

This sequence joins TRBV24-1 and TRBJ2-2; possibly TRBD2 for D (6 bases). The clonotype originates from an adult in good health. Source: peripheral blood, taken on day 0 of AZD1222 vaccination. In DNA, the CDR3 is TGTGCCACCAGTGACCCAAGCAGGGACTCCGGGGAGCTGTTTTTT. Its translation: CATSDPSRDSGELFF.